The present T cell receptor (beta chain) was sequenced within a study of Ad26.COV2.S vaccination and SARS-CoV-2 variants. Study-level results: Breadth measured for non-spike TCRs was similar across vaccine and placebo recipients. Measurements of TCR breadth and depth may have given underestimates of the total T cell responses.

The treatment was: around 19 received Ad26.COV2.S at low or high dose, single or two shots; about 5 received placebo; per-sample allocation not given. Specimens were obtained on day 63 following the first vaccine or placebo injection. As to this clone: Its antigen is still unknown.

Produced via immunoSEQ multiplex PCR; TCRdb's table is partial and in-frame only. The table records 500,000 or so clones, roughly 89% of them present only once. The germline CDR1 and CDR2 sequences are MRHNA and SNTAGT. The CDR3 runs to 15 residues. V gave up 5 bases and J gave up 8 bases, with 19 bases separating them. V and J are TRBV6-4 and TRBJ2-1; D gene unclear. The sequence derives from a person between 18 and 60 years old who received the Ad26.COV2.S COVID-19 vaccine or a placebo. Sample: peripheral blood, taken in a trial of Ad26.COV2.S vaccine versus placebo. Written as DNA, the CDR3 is TGTGCCAGCAGTTCCCGACGGTGGAGTTGCGATGAGCAGTTCTTC. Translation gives CASSSRRWSCDEQFF.